The next 9 T cell receptor beta chains were all read from a single sample in a study of human T cells and chemical hapten exposure. One entry per CDR3 protein, called by TCRdb with MiXCR from the RACE reads. This table holds approximately 91,000 distinct CDR3 sequences, more than 9% found once. Time point here: patch test 2, 6 weeks after DPC sensitization. Stated treatment: therapeutic diphenylcyclopropenone sensitization with weekly scalp DPC. Material: whole blood, obtained in connection with sensitization to the hapten diphenylcyclopropenone (DPC). Source of these receptors: a man between 18 and 35 years old with alopecia areata. Some clones in this sample may be carry-over from other donors' samples.

This clonotype was detected only a few times. The chain employs TRBV4-1 and TRBJ2-1; D is ambiguous. The germline gives CDR1 MGHRA, CDR2 YSYEKL. V dropped 1 base and J dropped 0 bases, with 10 bases sitting between them. CDR3 length: 16 residues. CDR3: CASSQVPESSYNEQFF. CDR3 DNA sequence: TGCGCCAGCAGCCAAGTACCAGAGAGCTCCTACAATGAGCAGTTCTTC.

The chain couples TRBV28 to TRBJ2-3; no reliable D call. Trimming removed 8 bases at V and 0 bases at J, with 18 bases between. The CDR3 covers 16 residues. CDR1 MDHEN and CDR2 SYDVKM come from the germline V gene. CDR3 amino acids: CASSPGLFSSTDTQYF. CDR3 coding DNA: TGTGCCAGCTCCCCCGGGCTCTTTTCTAGCACAGATACGCAGTATTTT.

This clonotype was seen ten or more times. The rearrangement links TRBV10-3 to TRBJ2-1, with D uncertain. CDR1 ENHRY and CDR2 SYGVKD come from the germline V gene. Deletions cut 4 bases from V and 8 bases from J, with 9 bases between. CDR3 length: 12 residues. CDR3 DNA sequence: TGTGCCATCAGTGTCCCCTCGGATGAGCAGTTCTTC. Residues: CAISVPSDEQFF.

This clonotype was observed at least ten times. The J gene is TRBJ1-1, the V gene TRBV29-1, with TRBD1 matching over 10 bases. The trim removed 6 bases at V and 6 bases at J, leaving 4 bases unmatched. The CDR3 is 12 residues long. From germline, CDR1 is SQVTM and CDR2 ANQGSEA. The CDR3 loop is CSVDRGRSEAFF. CDR3 DNA: TGCAGCGTCGACAGGGGGCGATCTGAAGCTTTCTTT.

This clonotype appeared many times. The genes are TRBV15 and TRBJ1-6; D is ambiguous. Germline V gene data show CDR1 as LNHNV and CDR2 as YYDKDF (reference sequence). V lost 3 bases, J lost 6 bases, and 3 bases lay in between. The CDR3 is 12 residues long. The CDR3 here is CATSSPNSPLHF. The CDR3 DNA sequence: TGTGCCACCAGCAGTCCTAATTCACCCCTCCACTTT.

This clonotype was detected many times. V gene TRBV29-1 combines with J gene TRBJ1-2; possible D gene TRBD1, 5 bases. Germline values: CDR1 SQVTM, CDR2 ANQGSEA. The CDR3 has 16 amino acids. The V end lost 5 bases, the J end lost 5 bases, and 24 bases lay between the germline ends. The CDR3 loop is CSVIETVPGRGYGYTF. The CDR3 nucleotides read TGCAGCGTTATTGAAACCGTTCCGGGCCGGGGGTATGGCTACACCTTC.

In this sample, this clonotype turned up many times. The genes are TRBV11-2 and TRBJ1-1, with D perhaps TRBD1 (6 bases). The CDR3 runs 13 residues. V lost 4 bases to trimming and J lost 4 bases, with 10 bases between them. Per the germline V gene, CDR1 is SGHAT and CDR2 is FQNNGV. CDR3 DNA sequence: TGTGCCAGCAGCTGGGGGGGCTCCACTGAAGCTTTCTTT. It yields the protein CASSWGGSTEAFF.

The chain carries TRBV7-3 and TRBJ2-1; no firm D call. The CDR3 totals 13 residues. Trimming left V 2 bases short and J 5 bases short, with 7 bases between. Germline assignment: CDR1 SGHTA and CDR2 FQGTGA. CDR3 coding DNA: TGTGCCAGCAGCTTATCAAATAACAATGAGCAGTTCTTC. Translated, it gives CASSLSNNNEQFF.

The table lists this clonotype with many counts. The V call is TRBV12-3 or TRBV12-4, the J call TRBJ2-3; D perhaps matches TRBD1 (5 bases). The length of the CDR3 is 13 residues. The germline V and J ends were trimmed by 7 bases and 4 bases, with 12 bases remaining between them. The CDR3 here is CASNGAGPDTQYF. The CDR3 DNA reads as TGTGCCAGCAATGGGGCAGGGCCAGATACGCAGTATTTT.